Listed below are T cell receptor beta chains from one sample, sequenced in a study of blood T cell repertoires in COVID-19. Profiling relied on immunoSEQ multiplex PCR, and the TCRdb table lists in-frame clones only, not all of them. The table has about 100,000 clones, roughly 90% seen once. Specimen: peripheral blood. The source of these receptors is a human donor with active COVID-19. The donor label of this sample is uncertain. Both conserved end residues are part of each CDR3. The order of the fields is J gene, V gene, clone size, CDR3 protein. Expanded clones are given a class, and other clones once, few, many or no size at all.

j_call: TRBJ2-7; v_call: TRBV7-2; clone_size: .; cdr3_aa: CASSLQGTYEQYF
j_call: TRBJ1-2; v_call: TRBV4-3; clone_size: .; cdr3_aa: CASSQVFRTALYGYTF
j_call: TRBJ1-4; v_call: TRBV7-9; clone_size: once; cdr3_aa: CASSPTGGLGKLFF
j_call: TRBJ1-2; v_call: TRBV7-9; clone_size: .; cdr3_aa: CASGRGQGYGYTF
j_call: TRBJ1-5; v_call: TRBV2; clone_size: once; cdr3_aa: CASTRQGKKTQPQHF
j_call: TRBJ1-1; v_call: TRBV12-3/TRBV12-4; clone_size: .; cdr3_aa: CASSSRVGAFF
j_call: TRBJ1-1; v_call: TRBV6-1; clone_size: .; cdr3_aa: CASSENQGRGEAFF
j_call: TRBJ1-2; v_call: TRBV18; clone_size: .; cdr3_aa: CASSLIPGTPLNYGYTF
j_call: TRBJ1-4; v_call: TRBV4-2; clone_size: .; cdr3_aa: CASSQDLDPLRTGEKLFF
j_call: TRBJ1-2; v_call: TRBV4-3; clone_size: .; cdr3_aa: CASSQAFGQRNYGYTF
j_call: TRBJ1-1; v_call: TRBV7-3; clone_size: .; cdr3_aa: CASSMTGANTEAFF
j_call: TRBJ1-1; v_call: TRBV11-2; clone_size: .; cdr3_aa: CASSLGDRGNTEAFF
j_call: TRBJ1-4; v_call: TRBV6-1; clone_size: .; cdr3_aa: CASSEALGGQGKLFF
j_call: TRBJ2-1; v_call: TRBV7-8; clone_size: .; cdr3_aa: CASSSRSRGGNSYNEQFF
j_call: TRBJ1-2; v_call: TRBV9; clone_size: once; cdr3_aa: CASSVRGTFGYTF
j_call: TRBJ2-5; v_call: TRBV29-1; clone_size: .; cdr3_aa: CSVDRLASLGETQYF
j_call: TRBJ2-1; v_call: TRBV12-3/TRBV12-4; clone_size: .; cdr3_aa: CASSFGGANEQFF
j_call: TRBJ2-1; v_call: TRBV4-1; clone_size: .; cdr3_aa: CASSQLGTRYNEQFF
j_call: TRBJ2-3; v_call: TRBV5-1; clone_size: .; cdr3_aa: CASSLWTSGAASTDTQYF
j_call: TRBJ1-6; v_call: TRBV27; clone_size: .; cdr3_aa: CASSFSTGGHSPLHF
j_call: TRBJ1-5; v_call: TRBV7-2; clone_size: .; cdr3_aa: CASSLEVSRPGQPQHF
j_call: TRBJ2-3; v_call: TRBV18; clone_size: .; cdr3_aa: CASSPDRADTQYF
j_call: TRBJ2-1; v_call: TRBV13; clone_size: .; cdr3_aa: CASSLRGTRDEQFF
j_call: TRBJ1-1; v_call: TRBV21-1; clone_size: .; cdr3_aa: CASSKAQRTDGTEAFF
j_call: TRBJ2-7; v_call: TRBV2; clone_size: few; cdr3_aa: CASSLDGVAVF
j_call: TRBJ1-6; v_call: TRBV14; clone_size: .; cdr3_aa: CASSQRTGLYSPLHF
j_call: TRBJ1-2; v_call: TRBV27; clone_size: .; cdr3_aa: CASSLSIQDVNYGYTF
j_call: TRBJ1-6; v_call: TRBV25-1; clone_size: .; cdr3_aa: CASSEYFGGSYNSPLHF
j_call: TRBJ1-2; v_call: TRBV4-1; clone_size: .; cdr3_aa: CASSQAGTGSKYGYTF
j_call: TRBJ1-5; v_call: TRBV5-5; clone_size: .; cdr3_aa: CASSLSRVGNQPQHF
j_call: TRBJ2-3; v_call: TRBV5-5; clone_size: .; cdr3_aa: CASSLRQGTNTQYF
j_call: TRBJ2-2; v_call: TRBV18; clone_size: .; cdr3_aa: CASSPSTGSYTGELFF
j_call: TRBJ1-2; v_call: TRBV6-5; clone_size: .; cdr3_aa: CASSSITGGAHYGYTF
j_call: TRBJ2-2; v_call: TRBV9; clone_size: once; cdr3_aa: CASSAVAGGSGELFF
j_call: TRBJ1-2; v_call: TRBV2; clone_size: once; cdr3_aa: CAFTPGDNYGYTF
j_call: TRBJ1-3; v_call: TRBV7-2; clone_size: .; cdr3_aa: CASSFGQGSGNTIYF
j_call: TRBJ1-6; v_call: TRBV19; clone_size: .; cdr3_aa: CASSEGLRSLHF